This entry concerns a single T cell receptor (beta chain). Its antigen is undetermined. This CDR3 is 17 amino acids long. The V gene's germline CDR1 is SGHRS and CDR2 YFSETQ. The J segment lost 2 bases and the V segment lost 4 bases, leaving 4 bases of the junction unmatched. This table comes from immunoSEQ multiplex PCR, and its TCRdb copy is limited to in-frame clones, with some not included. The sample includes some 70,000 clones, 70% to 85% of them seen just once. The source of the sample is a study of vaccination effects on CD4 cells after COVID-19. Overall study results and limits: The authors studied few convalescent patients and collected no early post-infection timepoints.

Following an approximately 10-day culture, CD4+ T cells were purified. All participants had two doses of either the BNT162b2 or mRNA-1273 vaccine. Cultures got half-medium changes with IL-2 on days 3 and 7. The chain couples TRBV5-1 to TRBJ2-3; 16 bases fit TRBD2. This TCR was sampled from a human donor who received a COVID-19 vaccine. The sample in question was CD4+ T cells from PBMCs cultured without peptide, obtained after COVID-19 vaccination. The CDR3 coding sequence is TGCGCCAGCAGCAGTGGGACTAGCGGGGGGGCCACAGATACGCAGTATTTT. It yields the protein CASSSGTSGGATDTQYF.